This passage covers 3 T cell receptor beta chains from one sample sequenced in a study of OX40 agonist ivuxolimab in advanced cancers. Clones were read by immunoSEQ multiplex PCR, and TCRdb kept only the in-frame ones, dropping some. The sample includes roughly 35,000 clones, approximately 80% of them seen just once. Specimen: CD4+ or CD8+ T cells sorted from blood, collected in a trial of the OX40 agonist ivuxolimab. These receptors all come from an adult with an advanced solid tumor such as melanoma, head and neck, liver or kidney cancer.

This clone has a handful of counts. This chain connects TRBV7-2 to TRBJ2-5; 7 bases align to TRBD1. From germline, CDR1 is SGHTA and CDR2 FQGNSA. Germline trimming cut 1 base from V and 6 bases from J; bases unmatched to any gene: 8. The CDR3 has 15 amino acids. CDR3 residues: CASSLVRGQGKTQYF. The CDR3 coding sequence is TGTGCCAGCAGCTTAGTTAGGGGGCAGGGGAAGACCCAGTACTTC. The whole variable domain, remainder taken from reference TRBV7-2 and TRBJ2-5, is GAGVSQSPSNKVTEKGKDVELRCDPISGHTALYWYRQSLGQGLEFLIYFQGNSAPDKSGLPSDRFSAERTGGSVSTLTIQRTQQEDSAVYLCASSLVRGQGKTQYFGPGTRLLVL.

This clone was recorded a few times. The chain is built from TRBV9 and TRBJ1-1; no reliable D call. Per germline, CDR1 SGDLS and CDR2 YYNGEE. This CDR3 spans 13 amino acids. Trimming removed 2 bases at V and 7 bases at J, with 12 bases between. CDR3 DNA sequence: TGTGCCAGCAGCGTTGACCCAATGGGTGAAGCTTTCTTT. Translated, it gives CASSVDPMGEAFF.

The chain combines TRBV7-3 with TRBJ2-3; D is perhaps TRBD1 (6 bases). Germline values: CDR1 SGHTA, CDR2 FQGTGA. Trimming left V 4 bases short and J 5 bases short, with 7 bases between. The CDR3 is made up of 12 amino acids. The CDR3 reads CASSSQGDTQYF. In DNA form, the CDR3 reads TGTGCCAGCAGCTCACAGGGAGATACGCAGTATTTT.